This TCR beta chain emerged from a study of shared clonotypes between healthy human individuals. Study-wide results and caveats: Sorted-subset samples were not fully sequenced, rarefaction indicated.

The CDR3 has 13 residues. Germline lookup yields CDR1 LNHDA and CDR2 SQIVND (reference sequence). Trimming pared 6 bases from V and 5 bases from J, leaving 12 bases between. To note about this clone: As yet, its antigen is unknown.

Sequencing used immunoSEQ multiplex PCR; TCRdb keeps in-frame clones, though not all of them. The profile shows approximately 1.4 million clones, 95% to 99% of them singletons. The donor cohort consisted entirely of Caucasian adults residing in Nashville, Tennessee. From CD4+ cells came CD45RA+ naive and CD45RA-negative memory subsets. Sequenced: naive CD4+ T cells sorted from blood. Described subset: CD45RA+ positively selected. The gene calls are TRBV19 and TRBJ2-3, with a possible D match to TRBD1 (5 bases). This TCR was sampled from a man between 25 and 39 years old in good health. The CDR3 is CASRSAGKDTQYF. The CDR3 DNA reads as TGTGCCAGTAGATCAGCAGGGAAAGATACGCAGTATTTT.